This note documents a single T cell receptor (beta chain) sequence. V dropped 4 bases and J dropped 6; count of bases not matched to a gene: 8. CDR3 length equals 13 residues. Germline CDR1 SQVTM, CDR2 ANQGSEA. Random hexamers were used to reverse transcribe the RNA input (about 0.5 to 1 ug). TCR beta CDR3 was amplified by immunoSEQ covering 54 Vbeta and 13 Jbeta. MiXCR, applied by TCRdb to the immunoSEQ multiplex PCR reads, yields one record per CDR3 protein. The sample carries 160,000 or so distinct CDR3 sequences, around 95% recorded once. The sample comes from a study of CD8 T cells in Susac syndrome. TCR beta sequencing covered blood CD8+ and CD4+ T cells.

The V gene is TRBV29-1, the J gene TRBJ2-7; 8 bases align to TRBD2. The clonotype was recovered from a human donor with multiple sclerosis. Input material: CD8+ T cells from PBMCs. The CDR3 reads CSVVGSGKGEQYF. The CDR3 nucleotides are TGCAGCGTTGTCGGTAGCGGGAAGGGCGAGCAGTACTTC.